This section outlines one T cell receptor beta chain sequence together with its context. The antigen it recognizes is unknown. No clone much larger than this one lies a single base away; base qualities are absent. These data originate in a study of blood T cell repertoires in COVID-19 (dated by TCRdb to 2018 to 2021). Describing the broader study: The collaborator samples originated in the United States, Italy and Spain and spanned the acute and convalescent phases of COVID-19. The prospective study material was composed of cDNA or gDNA derived from T cells, B-cell-depleted T cells, or PBMCs. Subjects who had been exposed to COVID-19, were actively infected with it, or had recovered from it provided the deeply sampled blood TCRbeta repertoires that made up the dataset. The repertoires were released in a freely available public database intended as a resource for research on the immune response to SARS-CoV-2. Samples were obtained from the ongoing ImmuneRACE study (first 160 participants) and from over 1,000 subjects provided by 6 global collaborators. A de-identified subject ID, COVID-19 status, age in years and sex were almost always included in the sample metadata. Where HLA class I and class II types were available, the types were taken from metadata supplied by the sample provider, not from assay-based typing.

The CDR3 starts with the cysteine, ends with the phenylalanine, and has 13 residues. CDR3 DNA is the only sequence kept; it has 39 bases, read in frame from the first base. V ends up 2 bases short and J 5 bases short, with an unmatched junction base count of 5. CDR1 SQVTM and CDR2 ANQGSEA are derived from the germline V gene. Each collaborating institution followed its own protocols to collect whole blood in K2EDTA tubes. Collaborator samples were shipped for TCRbeta analysis as frozen whole blood, isolated PBMCs, or DNA extracted from either sample type. What the study reported, not specific to this receptor: The amount of clinical and demographic metadata varied by source and participant and was provided uncurated.

TCRbeta CDR3 regions were amplified from genomic DNA using the immunoSEQ Assay, a bias-controlled multiplex PCR. The source study handled its data this way. The number of nucleated cells in each sample was estimated by amplification of reference gene primers within the assay. To quantify the absolute abundance of each unique TCRbeta CDR3 rearrangement, sequence reads were collapsed and filtered. For each sample, productive Simpson clonality was calculated as the square root of Simpson's diversity index across productive rearrangements. TCRdb stores this immuneACCESS table with in-frame sequences only. Part of the clones is absent; in the studies checked, under half of the shortfall reflects unresolved V genes, and no reason is known for the rest. V, J and clone size derive from that table, while D and trimming were established from the DNA sequence. This sample holds tens of thousands of clones; about 80% were observed only once. The biggest ten clones account for 28% of the sample.

Sequencing was carried out using peripheral blood. The sequence was obtained from a man aged 65 to 79 with acute or convalescent COVID-19. The chain uses TRBV29-1 and TRBJ2-5; TRBD2 fits 7 bases in the junction. Here the CDR3 is given as CSVELAARETQYF. Here is the DNA: TGCAGCGTTGAACTAGCGGCTAGGGAGACCCAGTACTTC.